This T cell receptor (beta chain) was profiled in a study of blood T cell repertoires in COVID-19. Turning to the study itself: The samples span acute and convalescent COVID-19 from the United States, Italy and Spain. PBMCs, B-cell-depleted T cells, or T cells were the source of the cDNA or gDNA that made up the material.

This clone was counted once. The authors' processing: Estimation of nucleated cell counts relied on the amplification of reference gene primers. TCRdb's table, derived via immunoSEQ multiplex PCR, lists solely in-frame clones and lacks some. The V and J calls and the clone size are those of that table, but D and trimming were determined from the DNA. The sample lists 80,000 or so clones, approximately 85% seen once, with 8.5% to 10% in the top ten. J gave up 1 base and V 4 bases, and 4 bases lay outside the gene matches. CDR1 is SGHTA and CDR2 is FQGNSA in the germline V gene. The CDR3 consists of 15 residues.

The V and J genes are TRBV7-2 and TRBJ2-5, with 9 bases that match TRBD2. Input material: peripheral blood. The sequence came from a man aged 45-65 years with COVID-19, enrolled during active disease. CDR3 residues: CASSYTSGFQETQYF. The CDR3 nucleotides are TGTGCCAGCAGCTATACTAGCGGGTTCCAAGAGACCCAGTACTTC.